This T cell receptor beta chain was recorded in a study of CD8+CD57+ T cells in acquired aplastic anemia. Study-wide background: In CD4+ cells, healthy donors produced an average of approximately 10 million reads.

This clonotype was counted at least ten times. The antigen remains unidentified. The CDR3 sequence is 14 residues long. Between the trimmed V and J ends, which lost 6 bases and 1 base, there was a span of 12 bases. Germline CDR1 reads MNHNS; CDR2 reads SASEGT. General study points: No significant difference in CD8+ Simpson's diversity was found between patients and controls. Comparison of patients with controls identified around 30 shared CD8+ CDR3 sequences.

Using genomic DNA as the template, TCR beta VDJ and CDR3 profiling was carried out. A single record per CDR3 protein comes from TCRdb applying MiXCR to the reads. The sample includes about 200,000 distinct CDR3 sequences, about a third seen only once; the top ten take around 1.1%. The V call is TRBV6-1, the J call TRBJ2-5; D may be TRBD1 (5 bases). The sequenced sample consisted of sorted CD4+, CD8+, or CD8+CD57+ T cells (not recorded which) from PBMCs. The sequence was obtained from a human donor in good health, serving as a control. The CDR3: CASSDRKPQETQYF. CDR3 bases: TGTGCCAGCAGCGACAGAAAACCCCAAGAGACCCAGTACTTC.